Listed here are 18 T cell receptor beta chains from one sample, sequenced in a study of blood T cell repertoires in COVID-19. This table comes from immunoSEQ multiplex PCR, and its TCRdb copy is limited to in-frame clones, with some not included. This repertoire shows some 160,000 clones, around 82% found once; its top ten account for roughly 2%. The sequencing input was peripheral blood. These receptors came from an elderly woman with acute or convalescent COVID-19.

The CDR3 region is CAISDGVNSGNTIYF. The CDR3 nucleotides are TGTGCCATCAGTGACGGGGTAAACTCTGGAAACACCATATATTTT. The J gene is TRBJ1-3, the V gene TRBV10-3, with D hard to call. V shed 3 bases and J shed 0 bases, with 9 bases lying between them. This CDR3 comprises 15 residues. The germline gives CDR1 ENHRY, CDR2 SYGVKD.

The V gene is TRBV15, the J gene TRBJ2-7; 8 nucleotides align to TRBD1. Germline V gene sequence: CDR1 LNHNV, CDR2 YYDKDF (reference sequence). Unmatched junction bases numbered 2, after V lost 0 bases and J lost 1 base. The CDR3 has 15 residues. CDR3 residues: CATSRDRGPSYEQYF. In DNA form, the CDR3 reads TGTGCCACCAGCAGAGACAGGGGGCCGTCCTACGAGCAGTACTTC.

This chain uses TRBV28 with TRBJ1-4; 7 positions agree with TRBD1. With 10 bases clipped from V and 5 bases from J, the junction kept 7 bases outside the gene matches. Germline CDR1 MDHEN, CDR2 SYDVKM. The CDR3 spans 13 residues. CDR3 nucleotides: TGTGCCACCACGGGAGGGGGCAATGAAAAACTGTTTTTT. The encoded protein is CATTGGGNEKLFF.

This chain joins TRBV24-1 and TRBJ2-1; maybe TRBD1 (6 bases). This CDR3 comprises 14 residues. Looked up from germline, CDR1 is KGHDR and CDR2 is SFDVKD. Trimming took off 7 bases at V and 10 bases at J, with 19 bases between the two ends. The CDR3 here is CATRAGTNPGEQFF. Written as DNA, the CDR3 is TGTGCCACCAGGGCCGGGACAAACCCCGGGGAGCAGTTCTTC.

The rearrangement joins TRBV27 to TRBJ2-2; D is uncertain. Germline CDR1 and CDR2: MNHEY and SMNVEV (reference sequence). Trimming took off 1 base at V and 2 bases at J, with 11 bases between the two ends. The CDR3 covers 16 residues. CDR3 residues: CASSLFATYNTGELFF. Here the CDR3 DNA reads TGTGCCAGCAGTTTATTTGCCACCTATAACACCGGGGAGCTGTTTTTT.

CDR3 amino acids: CASSQEGASYNEQFF. The CDR3 DNA reads TGCGCCAGCAGCCAAGAAGGGGCTAGCTACAATGAGCAGTTCTTC. The genes are TRBV4-3 and TRBJ2-1, with D tentatively TRBD1 (5 bases). Trimming left V 0 bases short and J 3 bases short, with 9 bases between. Germline CDR1 and CDR2: LGHNA and YSLEER. There are 15 residues in the CDR3.

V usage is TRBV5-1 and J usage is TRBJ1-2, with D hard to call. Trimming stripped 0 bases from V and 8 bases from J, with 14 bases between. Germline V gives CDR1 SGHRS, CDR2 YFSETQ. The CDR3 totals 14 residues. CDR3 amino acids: CASSLGMGSRGYTF. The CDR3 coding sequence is TGCGCCAGCAGCTTGGGGATGGGCTCGCGAGGCTACACCTTC. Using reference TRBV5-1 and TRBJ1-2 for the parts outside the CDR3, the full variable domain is KAGVTQTPRYLIKTRGQQVTLSCSPISGHRSVSWYQQTPGQGLQFLFEYFSETQRNKGNFPGRFSGRQFSNSRSEMNVSTLELGDSALYLCASSLGMGSRGYTFGSGTRLTVV.

CDR3 residues: CASSSTGTGVDEQYF. DNA for the CDR3: TGTGCCAGCAGTTCAACCGGGACAGGGGTGGACGAGCAGTACTTC. The gene calls are TRBV3-1 (or the pseudogene TRBV3-2) and TRBJ2-7; 10 bases line up with TRBD1. V shed 6 bases, J shed 5 bases, and the junction held 10 bases outside the gene matches. Germline CDR1 LGHDT, CDR2 YNNKEL (reference sequence). The CDR3 covers 15 residues.

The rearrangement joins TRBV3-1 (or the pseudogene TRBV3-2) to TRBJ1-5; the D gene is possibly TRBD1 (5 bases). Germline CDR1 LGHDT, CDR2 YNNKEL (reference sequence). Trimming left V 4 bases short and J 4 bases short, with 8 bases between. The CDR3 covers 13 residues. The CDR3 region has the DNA TGTGCCAGCAGCCCAGCAGGGAATCAGCCCCAGCATTTT. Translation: CASSPAGNQPQHF.

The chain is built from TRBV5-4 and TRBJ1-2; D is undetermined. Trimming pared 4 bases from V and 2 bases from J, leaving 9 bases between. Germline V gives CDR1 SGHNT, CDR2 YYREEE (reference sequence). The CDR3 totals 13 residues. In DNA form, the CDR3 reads TGTGCCAGCAGCCTAGACGGGAACTATGGCTACACCTTC. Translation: CASSLDGNYGYTF.

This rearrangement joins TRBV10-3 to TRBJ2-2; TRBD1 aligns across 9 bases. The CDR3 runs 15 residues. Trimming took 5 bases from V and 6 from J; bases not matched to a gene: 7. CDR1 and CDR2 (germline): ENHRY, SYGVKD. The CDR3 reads CAISRTGAFPGELFF. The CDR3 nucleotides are TGTGCCATCAGTCGGACAGGGGCCTTTCCCGGGGAGCTGTTTTTT.

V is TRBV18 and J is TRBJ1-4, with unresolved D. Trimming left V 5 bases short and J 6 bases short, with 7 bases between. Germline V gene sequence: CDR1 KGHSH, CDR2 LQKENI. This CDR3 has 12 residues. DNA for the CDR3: TGTGCCAGCTCAGATGCGGATGAAAAACTGTTTTTT. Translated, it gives CASSDADEKLFF.

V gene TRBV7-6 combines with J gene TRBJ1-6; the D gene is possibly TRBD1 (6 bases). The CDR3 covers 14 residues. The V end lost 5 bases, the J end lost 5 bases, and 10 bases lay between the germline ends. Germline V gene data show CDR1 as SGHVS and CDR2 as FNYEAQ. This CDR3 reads CASSEGQHNSPLHF. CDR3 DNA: TGTGCCAGCAGCGAAGGACAGCATAATTCACCCCTCCACTTT.

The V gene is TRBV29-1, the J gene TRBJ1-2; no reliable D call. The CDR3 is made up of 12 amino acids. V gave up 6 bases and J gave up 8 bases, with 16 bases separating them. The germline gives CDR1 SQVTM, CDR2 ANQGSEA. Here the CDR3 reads CSVRDPISGYTF. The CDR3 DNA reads TGCAGCGTCCGTGATCCTATATCAGGCTACACCTTC. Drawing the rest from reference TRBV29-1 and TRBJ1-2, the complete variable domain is SAVISQKPSRDICQRGTSLTIQCQVDSQVTMMFWYRQQPGQSLTLIATANQGSEATYESGFVIDKFPISRPNLTFSTLTVSNMSPEDSSIYLCSVRDPISGYTFGSGTRLTVV.

The CDR3, as DNA: TGCGCCAGCAGCTCCGCGGGAGGGAGCACCGGGGAGCTGTTTTTT. Encoded protein: CASSSAGGSTGELFF. The chain is built from TRBV5-1 and TRBJ2-2; TRBD2 matches 9 bases. Germline V gene sequence: CDR1 SGHRS, CDR2 YFSETQ. This CDR3 contains 15 residues. Trimming removed 3 bases from V and 4 bases from J; junction bases left unmatched: 4.

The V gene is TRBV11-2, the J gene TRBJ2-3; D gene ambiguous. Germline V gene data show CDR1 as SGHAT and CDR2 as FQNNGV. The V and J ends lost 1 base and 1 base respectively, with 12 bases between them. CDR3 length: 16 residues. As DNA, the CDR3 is TGTGCCAGCAGCTTAGGAGTCCAAGCCCGCACAGATACGCAGTATTTT. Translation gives CASSLGVQARTDTQYF.

DNA for the CDR3: TGTGCCAGCAGCGGAGATGTCATTGGGGGGGCATCAGATACGCAGTATTTT. Its protein product is CASSGDVIGGASDTQYF. The V call is TRBV2, the J call TRBJ2-3; D might be TRBD2 (7 bases). The CDR3 totals 17 residues. Germline CDR1 is SNHLY and CDR2 is FYNNEI. The V and J ends lost 6 bases and 4 bases respectively, with 23 bases between them.

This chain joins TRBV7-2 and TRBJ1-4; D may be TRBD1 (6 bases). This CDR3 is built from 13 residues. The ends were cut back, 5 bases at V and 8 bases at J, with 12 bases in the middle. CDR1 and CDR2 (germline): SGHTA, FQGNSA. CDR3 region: CASSARGEEKLFF. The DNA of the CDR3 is TGTGCCAGCAGCGCCAGGGGTGAGGAAAAACTGTTTTTT.